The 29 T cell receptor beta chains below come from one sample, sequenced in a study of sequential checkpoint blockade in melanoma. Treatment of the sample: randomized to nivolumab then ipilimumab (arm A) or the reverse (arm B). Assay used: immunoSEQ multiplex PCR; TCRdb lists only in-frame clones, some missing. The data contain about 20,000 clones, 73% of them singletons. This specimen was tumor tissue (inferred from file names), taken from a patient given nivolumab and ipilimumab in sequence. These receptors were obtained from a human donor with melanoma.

Here the CDR3 reads CASSVSLTDPNTEAFF. CDR3 coding DNA: TGTGCCAGCAGCGTTAGTCTGACAGATCCGAACACTGAAGCTTTCTTT. This chain joins TRBV9 and TRBJ1-1; weak D call: TRBD1 (5 bases). This CDR3 spans 16 amino acids. Germline V lookup: CDR1 SGDLS, CDR2 YYNGEE. V gave up 2 bases and J gave up 1 base, with 15 bases separating them.

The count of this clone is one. The CDR3 nucleotides read TGTGCCAGTAGTATCGGGAGCTACAATGAGCAGTTCTTC. It translates to CASSIGSYNEQFF. The gene calls are TRBV19 and TRBJ2-1; a weak D match, TRBD2 (6 bases). V was shortened by 3 bases and J by 3 bases, with 6 bases between the two germline ends. Germline-derived CDR1 and CDR2 are LNHDA and SQIVND (reference sequence). The CDR3 spans 13 residues.

CDR3 nucleotide sequence: TGTGCCAGCAGTGAATCGGAGCGGGGGGCCGGGGAGCTGTTTTTT. The encoded protein is CASSESERGAGELFF. This chain joins TRBV6-1 and TRBJ2-2, with TRBD2 identical over 9 bases. Trimming removed 2 bases from V and 6 bases from J; junction bases left unmatched: 4. Germline CDR1 and CDR2: MNHNS and SASEGT. The CDR3 runs to 15 residues.

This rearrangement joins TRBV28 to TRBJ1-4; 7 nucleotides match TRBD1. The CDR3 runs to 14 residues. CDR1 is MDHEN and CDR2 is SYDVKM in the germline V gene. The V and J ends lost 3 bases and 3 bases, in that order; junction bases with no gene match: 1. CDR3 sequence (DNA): TGTGCCAGCAGTTTGACAGGGTCTAATGAAAAACTGTTTTTT. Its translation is CASSLTGSNEKLFF.

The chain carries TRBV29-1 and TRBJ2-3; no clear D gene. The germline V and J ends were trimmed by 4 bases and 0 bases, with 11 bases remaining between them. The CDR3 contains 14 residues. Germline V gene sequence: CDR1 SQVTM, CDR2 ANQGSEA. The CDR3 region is CSVGHTPSTDTQYF. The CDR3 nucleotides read TGCAGCGTTGGACATACACCTAGCACAGATACGCAGTATTTT.

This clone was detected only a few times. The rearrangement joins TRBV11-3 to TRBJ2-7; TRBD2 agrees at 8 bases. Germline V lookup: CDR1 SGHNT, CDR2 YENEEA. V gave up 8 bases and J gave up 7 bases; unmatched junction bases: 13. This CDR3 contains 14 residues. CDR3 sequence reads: CASESEDSGVEQYF. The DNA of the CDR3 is TGTGCCAGCGAGTCAGAGGATAGCGGGGTGGAGCAGTACTTC. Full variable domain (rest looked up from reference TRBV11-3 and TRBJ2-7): EAGVVQSPRYKIIEKKQPVAFWCNPISGHNTLYWYLQNLGQGPELLIRYENEEAVDDSQLPKDRFSAERLKGVDSTLKIQPAELGDSAVYLCASESEDSGVEQYFGPGTRLTVT.

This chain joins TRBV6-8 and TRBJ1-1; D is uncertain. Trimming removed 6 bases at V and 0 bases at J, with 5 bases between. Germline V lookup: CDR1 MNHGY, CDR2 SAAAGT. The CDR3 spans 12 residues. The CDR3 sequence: CASRRMNTEAFF. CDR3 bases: TGTGCCAGCAGAAGAATGAACACTGAAGCTTTCTTT.

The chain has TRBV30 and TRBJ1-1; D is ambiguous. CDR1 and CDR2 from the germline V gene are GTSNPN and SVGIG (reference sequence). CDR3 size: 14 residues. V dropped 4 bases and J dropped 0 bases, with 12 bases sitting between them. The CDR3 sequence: CAWTVRTLNTEAFF. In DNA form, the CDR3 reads TGTGCCTGGACCGTCAGGACCTTGAACACTGAAGCTTTCTTT.

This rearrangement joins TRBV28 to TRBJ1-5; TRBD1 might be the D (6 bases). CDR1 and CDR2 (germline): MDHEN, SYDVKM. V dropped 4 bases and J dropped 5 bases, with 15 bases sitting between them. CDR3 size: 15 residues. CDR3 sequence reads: CASSSPGQGHQPQHF. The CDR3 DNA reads TGTGCCAGCAGTTCCCCGGGGCAGGGGCATCAGCCCCAGCATTTT.

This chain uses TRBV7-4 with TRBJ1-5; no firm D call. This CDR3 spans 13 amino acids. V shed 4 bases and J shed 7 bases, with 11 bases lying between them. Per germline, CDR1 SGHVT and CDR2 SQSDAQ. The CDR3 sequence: CASSSGGSQPQHF. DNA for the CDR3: TGTGCCAGCAGCTCGGGCGGAAGCCAGCCCCAGCATTTT.

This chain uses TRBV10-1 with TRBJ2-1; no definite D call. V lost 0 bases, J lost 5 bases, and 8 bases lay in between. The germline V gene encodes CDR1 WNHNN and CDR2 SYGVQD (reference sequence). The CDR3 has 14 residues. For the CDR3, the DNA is TGCGCCAGCAGTGAGTCCAGATCTAACAATGAGCAGTTCTTC. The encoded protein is CASSESRSNNEQFF.

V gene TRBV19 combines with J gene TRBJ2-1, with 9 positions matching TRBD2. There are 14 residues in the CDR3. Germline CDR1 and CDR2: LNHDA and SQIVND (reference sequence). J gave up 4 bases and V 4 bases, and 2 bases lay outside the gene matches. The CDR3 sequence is CASSSGRAYNEQFF. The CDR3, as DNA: TGTGCCAGTAGTAGCGGGAGGGCTTACAATGAGCAGTTCTTC.

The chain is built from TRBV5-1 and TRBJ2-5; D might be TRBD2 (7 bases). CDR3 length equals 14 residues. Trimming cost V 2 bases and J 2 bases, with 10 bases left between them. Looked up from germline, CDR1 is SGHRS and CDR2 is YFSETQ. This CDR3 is CASSLGGVQETQYF. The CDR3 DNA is TGCGCCAGCAGCTTAGGGGGGGTACAAGAGACCCAGTACTTC.

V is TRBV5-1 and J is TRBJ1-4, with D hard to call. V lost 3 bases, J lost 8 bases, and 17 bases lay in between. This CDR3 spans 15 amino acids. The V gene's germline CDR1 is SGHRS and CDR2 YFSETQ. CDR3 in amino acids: CASSSVDGVGEKLFF. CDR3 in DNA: TGCGCCAGCAGCTCCGTCGACGGGGTTGGGGAAAAACTGTTTTTT. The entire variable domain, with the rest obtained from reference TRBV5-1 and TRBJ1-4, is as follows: KAGVTQTPRYLIKTRGQQVTLSCSPISGHRSVSWYQQTPGQGLQFLFEYFSETQRNKGNFPGRFSGRQFSNSRSEMNVSTLELGDSALYLCASSSVDGVGEKLFFGSGTQLSVL.

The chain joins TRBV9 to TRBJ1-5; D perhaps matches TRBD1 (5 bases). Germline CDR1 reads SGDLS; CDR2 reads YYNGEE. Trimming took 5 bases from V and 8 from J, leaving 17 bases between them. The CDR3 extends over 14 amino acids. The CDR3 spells CASRPGASVEPQHF. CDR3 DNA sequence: TGTGCCAGCAGACCTGGGGCGTCGGTGGAGCCCCAGCATTTT.

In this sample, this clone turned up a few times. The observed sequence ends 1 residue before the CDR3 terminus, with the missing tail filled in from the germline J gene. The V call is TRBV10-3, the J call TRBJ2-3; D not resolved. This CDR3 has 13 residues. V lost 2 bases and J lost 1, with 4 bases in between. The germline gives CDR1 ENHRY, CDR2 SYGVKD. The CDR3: CAISEPGTDTQYF. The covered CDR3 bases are TGTGCCATCAGTGAGCCAGGCACAGATACGCAGTAT.

As DNA, the CDR3 is TGCGCCAGCAGCTTGGTGGCAGGGAACACCGGGGAGCTGTTTTTT. Amino acids: CASSLVAGNTGELFF. The rearrangement joins TRBV5-1 to TRBJ2-2; D gene uncertain. The germline V gene has CDR1 SGHRS and CDR2 YFSETQ. The CDR3 contains 15 residues. V lost 0 bases and J 1 base, leaving 7 bases between the germline ends.

The CDR3 DNA follows: TGTGCTAGTGGAGTGGACAGCTATGGCTACACCTTC. This sequence encodes CASGVDSYGYTF. The V and J genes are TRBV12-5 and TRBJ1-2; D might be TRBD1 (6 bases). The CDR3 sequence is 12 residues long. With 6 bases removed from V and 4 bases from J, the gap between germline ends came to 9 bases. Germline loops: CDR1 LGHNT, CDR2 FRNRAP.

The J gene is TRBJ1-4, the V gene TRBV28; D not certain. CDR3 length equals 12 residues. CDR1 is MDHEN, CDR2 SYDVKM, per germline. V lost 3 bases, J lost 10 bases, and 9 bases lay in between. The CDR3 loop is CASSFSSRKLFF. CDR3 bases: TGTGCCAGCAGTTTTTCAAGCCGAAAACTGTTTTTT.

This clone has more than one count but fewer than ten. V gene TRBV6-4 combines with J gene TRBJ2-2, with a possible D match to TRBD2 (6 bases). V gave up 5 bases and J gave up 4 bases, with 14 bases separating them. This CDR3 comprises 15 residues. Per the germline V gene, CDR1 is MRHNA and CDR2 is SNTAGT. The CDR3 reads CASSYEGRPTGELFF. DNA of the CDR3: TGTGCCAGCAGTTACGAGGGGAGGCCCACCGGGGAGCTGTTTTTT.

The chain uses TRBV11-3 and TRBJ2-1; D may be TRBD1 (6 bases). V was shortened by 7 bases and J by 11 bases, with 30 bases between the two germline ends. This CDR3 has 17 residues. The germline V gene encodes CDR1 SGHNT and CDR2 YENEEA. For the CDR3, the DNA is TGTGCCAGCACTCAGCTAGGGTCACAGGGTCTAAAGACGAAGCAGTTCTTC. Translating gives CASTQLGSQGLKTKQFF. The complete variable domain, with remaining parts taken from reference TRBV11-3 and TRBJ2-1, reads EAGVVQSPRYKIIEKKQPVAFWCNPISGHNTLYWYLQNLGQGPELLIRYENEEAVDDSQLPKDRFSAERLKGVDSTLKIQPAELGDSAVYLCASTQLGSQGLKTKQFFGPGTRLTVL.

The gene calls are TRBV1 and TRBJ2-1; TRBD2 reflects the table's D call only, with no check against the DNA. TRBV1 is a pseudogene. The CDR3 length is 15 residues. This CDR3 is CASSPRVAGGVEQFF. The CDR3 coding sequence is TGCGCCAGCAGCCCGCGGGTAGCGGGAGGGGTTGAGCAGTTCTTC.

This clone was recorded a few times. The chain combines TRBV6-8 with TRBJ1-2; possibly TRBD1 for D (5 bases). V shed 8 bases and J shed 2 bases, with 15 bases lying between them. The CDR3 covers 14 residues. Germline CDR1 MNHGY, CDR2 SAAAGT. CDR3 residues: CASHLGGGNYGYTF. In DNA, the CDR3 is TGTGCCAGCCACCTCGGGGGAGGGAACTATGGCTACACCTTC.

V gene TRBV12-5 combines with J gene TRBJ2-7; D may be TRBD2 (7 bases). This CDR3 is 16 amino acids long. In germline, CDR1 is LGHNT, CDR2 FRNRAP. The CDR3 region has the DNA TGTGCCAGCACCCCCGGGTGGGGGGGCTCCTCCTACGAGCAGTACTTC. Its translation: CASTPGWGGSSYEQYF.

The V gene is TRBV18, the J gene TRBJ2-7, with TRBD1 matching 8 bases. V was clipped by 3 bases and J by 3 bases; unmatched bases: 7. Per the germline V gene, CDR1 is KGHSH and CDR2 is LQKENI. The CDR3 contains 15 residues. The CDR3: CASSPTQGALYEQYF. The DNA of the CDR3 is TGTGCCAGCTCACCGACCCAGGGGGCCCTCTACGAGCAGTACTTC.

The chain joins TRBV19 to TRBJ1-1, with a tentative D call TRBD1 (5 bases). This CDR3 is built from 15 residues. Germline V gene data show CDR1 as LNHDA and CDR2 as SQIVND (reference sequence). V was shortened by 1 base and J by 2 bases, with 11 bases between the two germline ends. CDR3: CASSIGAGLNTEAFF. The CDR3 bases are TGTGCCAGTAGTATAGGGGCGGGGCTCAACACTGAAGCTTTCTTT.

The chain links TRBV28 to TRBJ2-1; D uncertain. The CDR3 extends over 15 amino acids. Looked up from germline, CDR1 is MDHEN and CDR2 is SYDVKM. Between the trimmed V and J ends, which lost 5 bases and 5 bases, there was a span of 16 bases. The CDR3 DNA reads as TGTGCCAGCAGTCCGCGAATCCCCCGTAACAATGAGCAGTTCTTC. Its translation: CASSPRIPRNNEQFF.

DNA for the CDR3: TGTGCCATCAGCCCTGGGTGGGGGTCCAATCAGCCCCAGCATTTT. Translating it yields CAISPGWGSNQPQHF. The chain carries TRBV10-3 and TRBJ1-5; a weak D match, TRBD1 (5 bases). Between the trimmed V and J ends, which lost 6 bases and 3 bases, there was a span of 15 bases. The CDR3 contains 15 residues. CDR1 is ENHRY and CDR2 is SYGVKD in the germline V gene.

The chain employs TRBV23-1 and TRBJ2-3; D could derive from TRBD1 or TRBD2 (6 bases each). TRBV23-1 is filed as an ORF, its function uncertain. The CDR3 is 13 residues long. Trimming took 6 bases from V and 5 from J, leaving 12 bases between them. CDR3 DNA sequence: TGCGCCAGCAGGGAGGGGGGTGTAGATACGCAGTATTTT. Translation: CASREGGVDTQYF.